This is a list of T cell receptor beta chains from one sample in a study of T-cell memory formation after mild COVID-19. From the 5' RACE reads, TCRdb called clonotypes with MiXCR, one entry per CDR3 protein. The sample carries 280,000 or so distinct CDR3 sequences, 8% to 9% recorded once. The sequenced sample consisted of PBMCs or a T cell subset sorted from them (not recorded which). The receptors were gathered from a man aged 18 to 29 who had mild COVID-19 (a few samples of this study predate the infection). Cell type and time point are not known. Both conserved end residues are part of each CDR3. The order of the fields is clone size, D gene, V gene, J gene, CDR3 protein. D genes are given only for firm matches. The size field is filled for only some rows; it gives once, few, many or a size class.

size: -
D: -
V: TRBV11-2
J: TRBJ2-3
CDR3: CASSGSVRDTQYF

size: few
D: TRBD1
V: TRBV28
J: TRBJ1-5
CDR3: CASNTGTAWSQHF

size: -
D: TRBD1
V: TRBV7-6
J: TRBJ2-3
CDR3: CASSFGTGRYTDTQYF

size: few
D: -
V: TRBV5-1
J: TRBJ2-5
CDR3: CASSWAGFSYQETQYF

size: few
D: -
V: TRBV28
J: TRBJ1-1
CDR3: CASSLNRFAKAFF

size: few
D: -
V: TRBV6-5
J: TRBJ2-3
CDR3: CASAPRWRGTDTQYF

size: few
D: TRBD1
V: TRBV6-5
J: TRBJ2-3
CDR3: CASSKQGFNTDTQYF

size: few
D: TRBD1
V: TRBV7-9
J: TRBJ2-5
CDR3: CASSANQGAGETQYF

size: few
D: TRBD1
V: TRBV7-2
J: TRBJ2-1
CDR3: CASSLDRDRNEQFF

size: -
D: -
V: TRBV5-4
J: TRBJ1-2
CDR3: CASSLDTNSYTF

size: many
D: -
V: TRBV12-3/TRBV12-4
J: TRBJ1-1
CDR3: CASSSGYTEAFF

size: few
D: -
V: TRBV20-1
J: TRBJ1-1
CDR3: CSAHKAGAGAFF

size: -
D: -
V: TRBV3-1
J: TRBJ1-2
CDR3: CASSQVQGLGGYTF

size: -
D: TRBD2
V: TRBV12-3/TRBV12-4
J: TRBJ2-3
CDR3: CASSLGTSGGAGDPDTQYF

size: few
D: -
V: TRBV7-9
J: TRBJ2-1
CDR3: CASTPRGLEQFF

size: few
D: -
V: TRBV4-3
J: TRBJ1-6
CDR3: CASSQDGADNSPLHF

size: -
D: TRBD2
V: TRBV11-2
J: TRBJ2-1
CDR3: CASSWGNSGGWDEQFF

size: many
D: -
V: TRBV12-3/TRBV12-4
J: TRBJ1-2
CDR3: CASSLPVYRTTSTGYTF

size: many
D: TRBD2
V: TRBV27
J: TRBJ2-2
CDR3: CASSLRGAGELFF

size: few
D: TRBD2
V: TRBV10-3
J: TRBJ2-3
CDR3: CAISGGASGGSTDTQYF

size: few
D: TRBD1
V: TRBV6-5
J: TRBJ1-6
CDR3: CASSYSDRDRNSPLHF

size: many
D: -
V: TRBV6-2/TRBV6-3
J: TRBJ1-1
CDR3: CASSYSGSGQTEAFF

size: many
D: TRBD2
V: TRBV5-1
J: TRBJ2-6
CDR3: CASSPGGFSGANVLTF

size: -
D: -
V: TRBV6-6
J: TRBJ2-3
CDR3: CASSPPRGRGTDTQYF

size: few
D: TRBD1
V: TRBV5-1
J: TRBJ2-5
CDR3: CASSHRGPETQYF

size: -
D: -
V: TRBV18
J: TRBJ1-1
CDR3: CASSPPSTYAEAFF

size: -
D: -
V: TRBV6-2/TRBV6-3
J: TRBJ1-1
CDR3: CASSYQGTLDAFF

size: -
D: TRBD1
V: TRBV4-3
J: TRBJ2-2
CDR3: CASSQVGTADGSGELFF

size: many
D: -
V: TRBV7-2
J: TRBJ2-2
CDR3: CASNRPSTGFGELFF

size: -
D: TRBD1
V: TRBV7-3
J: TRBJ1-1
CDR3: CASSWDSVNTEAFF

size: -
D: -
V: TRBV12-3/TRBV12-4
J: TRBJ1-1
CDR3: CASRTNYRAGETAAAFF

size: many
D: -
V: TRBV7-9
J: TRBJ2-2
CDR3: CASSRDSVVRELFF

size: -
D: -
V: TRBV4-3
J: TRBJ1-5
CDR3: CASSQDWAGGNQPQHF

size: many
D: TRBD1
V: TRBV7-2
J: TRBJ1-5
CDR3: CASSLGQGNSNQPQHF

size: -
D: TRBD2
V: TRBV24-1
J: TRBJ2-3
CDR3: CATSDFRRASGGARYTQYF

size: few
D: -
V: TRBV24-1
J: TRBJ2-1
CDR3: CATSPAERHEQFF